The sequence of this TCR beta chain was determined in a study of cytomegalovirus exposure and HLA in healthy donors (dated by TCRdb to about 2017). Context from the whole study: The 500 to 800 repertoires of the first cohort and the approximately 110 validation repertoires were produced on the same platform, according to a later analysis. To predict cytomegalovirus infection status, the study brought together high-throughput TCR immunosequencing, statistical association of individual TCRs with disease status, and machine learning. The study was designed to test whether signatures of past pathogen exposure could be identified by cataloging public T cell receptors. Along with the approximately 650-subject first cohort, a separate validation cohort of around 120 different subjects was used. The study at large found these results: A later analysis had no HLA typing for the validation cohort, so co-occurrence there was scored across all 130 or so repertoires. The study gave a list of around 170 TCR beta chains associated with cytomegalovirus. According to the authors, the approach could potentially be generalized to other disease states and immunological phenotypes. Three of the identified cytomegalovirus-associated TCR beta chains were confirmed in vitro to be specific for cytomegalovirus antigens. Subsequent analysis determined that TCRs grouped into clusters in the first cohort also showed a tendency toward co-occurrence across the roughly 120 validation repertoires, and 94% of cluster scores exceeded 0. The classifier was reported to diagnose cytomegalovirus status with high specificity and sensitivity in both the original and validation cohorts. Across donors, most TCR sequences were observed very rarely, whereas some public TCRs were present in many individuals.

For CDR1 and CDR2, the germline V gene lists MDHEN and SYDVKM. The CDR3 runs 16 residues from the cysteine to the phenylalanine. Only the CDR3 DNA is retained, 48 bases long and in frame from the first base. V is pruned by 5 bases and J by 1 base, leaving 4 bases of the junction without a gene match. In the case of this clone: Its recognized antigen is unknown. The input lacks base qualities; no much larger clone sits a single base away.

The donors were included in the validation cohort of around 120 subjects, a group kept apart from the roughly 700-subject first cohort. The library was produced with the immunoSEQ multiplex PCR assay. On the study's bioinformatics: A statistical classification framework was developed to diagnose cytomegalovirus status using the catalog of TCR beta chain sequences. The clones in this table, taken by TCRdb from immuneACCESS, are in-frame only. Not every clone is retained; where verified, under half of the shortfall comes from an unresolved V gene, and the cause of the rest is unknown. The DNA was the basis for D and trimming; V, J and clone size are from that table. The sample includes 200,000 to 300,000 clones, with roughly 88% observed a single time. Clones ranked in the top ten supply roughly 3% of the sample.

Sequences were obtained from PBMCs. The source is a woman aged 25 to 39 in good health and CMV-seronegative. Recombination linked TRBV28 to TRBJ2-6; TRBD2 agrees with 8 junctional bases. CDR3 region: CASSPGGVSGANVLTF. The sequenced DNA: TGTGCCAGCAGTCCCGGGGGGGTGTCTGGGGCCAACGTCCTGACTTTC.